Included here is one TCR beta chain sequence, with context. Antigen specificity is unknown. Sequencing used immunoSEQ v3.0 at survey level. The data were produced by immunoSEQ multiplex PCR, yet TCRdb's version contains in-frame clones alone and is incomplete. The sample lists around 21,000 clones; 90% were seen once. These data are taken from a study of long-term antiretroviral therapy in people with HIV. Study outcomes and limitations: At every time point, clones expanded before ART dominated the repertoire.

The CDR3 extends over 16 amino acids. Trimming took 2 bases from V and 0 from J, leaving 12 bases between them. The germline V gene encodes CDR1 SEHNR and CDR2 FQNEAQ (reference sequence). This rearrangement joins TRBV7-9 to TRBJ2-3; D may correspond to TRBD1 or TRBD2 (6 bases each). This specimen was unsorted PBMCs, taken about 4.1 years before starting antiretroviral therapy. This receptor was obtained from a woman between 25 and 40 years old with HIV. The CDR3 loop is CASSLSGGTSTDTQYF. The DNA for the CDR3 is TGTGCCAGCAGCTTATCCGGGGGCACTAGCACAGATACGCAGTATTTT.